This T cell receptor (beta chain) was captured by sequencing in a study of regulatory T cells in long-lasting Graves disease. As for time point: newly diagnosed GD, antithyroid drugs for less than 3 months. RNA extracted from PBMCs served as the sequencing template. The germline V gene encodes CDR1 DFQATT and CDR2 SNEGSKA (reference sequence). The CDR3 is made up of 15 amino acids. The ends lost 3 bases at V and 2 bases at J; junction bases unmatched: 8. Researchers made TCR beta libraries by using iRepertoire HTBI primers and running Arm-PCR on CDR3 regions. From the multiplex PCR reads, TCRdb called clonotypes with MiXCR, one entry per CDR3 protein. Among around 500,000 distinct CDR3 sequences listed, 15% to 20% were seen once. Study results and limitations: A greater number of public clonotypes (under 3,000) was shared by persistent patients than by new patients (around 970). A reduction in accuracy may have resulted from the small sample size.

This clonotype was detected many times. The antigen remains undetermined. This sample also appeared in a second study, on T cells in Graves' hyperthyroidism and ophthalmopathy. That source notes: Diagnoses were established using clinical symptoms, serum thyroxine and TRAb, thyroid ultrasound and orbital computed tomography. Most clonotypes expanded in thyroid above 0.001 were likewise present in blood.

The V and J genes are TRBV20-1 and TRBJ2-3; 7 positions match TRBD2. The input for sequencing was peripheral blood mononuclear cells (PBMCs), taken at new diagnosis, from a patient treated with antithyroid drugs. This TCR derives from a woman in her forties or fifties with Graves disease. The CDR3 coding sequence is TGCAGTGCTAGCGGGCTCGGGGGGTACACAGATACGCAGTATTTT. Translation: CSASGLGGYTDTQYF.